The present entry profiles one T cell receptor (beta chain) with its context. Its recognized antigen is unknown. No base-level quality is on record; no much larger clone is a single base apart. This sample was included in a study of cytotoxic CD8 clonotypes in ibrutinib-treated CLL (dated by TCRdb to about 2021). Notes on the research overall: The cohort had 11 relapsed/refractory and more than 14 treatment-naive patients; roughly 18 were IGHV unmutated. Responses were partial in 24 patients and complete in 2; after median around 68 months follow-up, some 15 stayed in remission and 12 progressed. Samples at response were collected after a median of 12 months of treatment, with a range of about 6 to 40 months. On average, each sample yielded 255,043 productive templates and tens of thousands of productive rearrangements. Of the 70 to 90 people in the trial, roughly 27 had longitudinal samples available. Cryopreserved peripheral blood mononuclear cells were collected at three points: before therapy, at response, and at either sustained remission or disease progression. Every remission and progressive disease sample was obtained while ibrutinib was still being received by the patients. Paper-wide results and their limitations: Public clonotypes were rare and either shrank or stayed stable during treatment, and the rise in clonality at ibrutinib response reflected expansion of private clonotypes. Lymph node repertoires were not examined, and the timing of sampling was not matched between patients in sustained remission and those whose disease progressed. Baseline clonality was found to be higher than that of age-matched healthy donors and was strongly correlated with circulating CD8+ T-cell counts. Clonality rose at ibrutinib response, remained stable during sustained remission, and dropped back toward baseline at progression.

A MiSeq instrument was used for deep resolution sequencing, which targeted depths ranging from 1 in 1 million up to 1 in 200,000 T cells, with coverage averaging 10x for each clonotype. The immunoSEQ hsTCRB Kit was used to generate TCR beta libraries. Per the original workflow: The data were analyzed with ImmunoSEQ Analyzer and ImmunoSEQ Data Assistant, and V, D and J gene assignments followed IMGT definitions. Clonality, with values ranging from 0 to 1, was calculated as one minus the normalized Shannon entropy of productive rearrangement frequencies. Only overrepresented clonotypes making up at least 0.05% of the repertoire of each patient were included in the public clonotype analysis. Some twelve repertoires from age-matched healthy donors, obtained from immuneACCESS, served as clonality controls. The table comes from immuneACCESS by way of TCRdb, which keeps in-frame sequences with V and J called. Part of the clones is missing from these tables; in studies checked, under half for an unresolved V gene and the rest for unknown reasons. V and J calls and clone size are those listed in that table; D and trimming were worked out from the DNA. The sample contains about 130,000 clones, 80% to 90% of them found a single time. The top ten clones comprise about 2.1% of the sample.

The time point label corresponds to: roughly 2 years on ibrutinib. For TCR beta library preparation, about 2 micrograms of genomic DNA were isolated from cryopreserved PBMCs. Longitudinal blood samples from CLL patients on ibrutinib monotherapy underwent high-throughput TCR beta sequencing. The patients were enrolled in a single-center, open-label phase 2 trial of ibrutinib monotherapy. Deletion took 2 bases off V and 1 base off J, with a span of 14 bases between the germline ends. The CDR3 contains 16 residues, cysteine and phenylalanine counted. The sequence is cut down to CDR3 DNA, 48 bases in frame from base 1. CDR1 and CDR2 are drawn from the germline V gene: SNHLY, FYNNEI.

The material was PBMCs, obtained after 24 months of ibrutinib treatment. The sequence is built from TRBV2 and TRBJ2-5; possibly the D gene is TRBD1, per 5 matching bases. This receptor was obtained from a human donor with chronic lymphocytic leukemia. The sequence in DNA is TGTGCCAGCAGTGAATGGGGCTCCAGTCTCCAAGAGACCCAGTACTTC. It specifies CASSEWGSSLQETQYF. Full variable domain (CDR3 extended with the reference TRBV2 and TRBJ2-5 proteins): EPEVTQTPSHQVTQMGQEVILRCVPISNHLYFYWYRQILGQKVEFLVSFYNNEISEKSEIFDDQFSVERPDGSNFTLKIRSTKLEDSAMYFCASSEWGSSLQETQYFGPGTRLLVL.